The sequence of this T cell receptor beta chain was determined in a study of human T cells and chemical hapten exposure. Study summary: The sensitizer, 2% DPC, was used on around 2 cm by around 2 cm of upper inner arm skin. During the approximately 25-week study period, patients had diphenylcyclopropenone applied to the scalp every week. Reading of the patch tests, which applied 0.01% DPC to the upper back, occurred at 6 days. Overall study results and limits: Following DPC sensitization, TCRs present above 1 in 1000 frequency showed no change.

The CDR3 sequence is 15 residues long. V shed 5 bases, J shed 2 bases, and the junction held 6 bases outside the gene matches. Germline CDR1 SGHVS, CDR2 FQNEAQ. Time point of the sample: patch test 3, about 24 weeks after DPC sensitization. Sample treatment: therapeutic diphenylcyclopropenone sensitization with weekly scalp DPC. About this clonotype itself: Antigen: not known.

Each CDR3 protein is one row after TCRdb ran MiXCR on the RACE reads. The sample lists about 90,000 distinct CDR3 sequences; 11% were seen once. The V gene is TRBV7-8, the J gene TRBJ2-1; 7 nucleotides match TRBD1. The sample in question was whole blood, obtained in connection with sensitization to the hapten diphenylcyclopropenone (DPC). This TCR came from a woman aged 25 to 39 with alopecia areata. Some clones in this sample may be carry-over from other donors' samples. This chain's CDR3 is CASSPRQGTYNEQFF. The CDR3 DNA follows: TGTGCCAGCAGCCCCCGACAGGGAACCTACAATGAGCAGTTCTTC. Based on the CDR3 plus reference TRBV7-8 and TRBJ2-1, the full variable domain is GAGVSQSPRYKVAKRGQDVALRCDPISGHVSLFWYQQALGQGPEFLTYFQNEAQLDKSGLPSDRFFAERPEGSVSTLKIQRTQQEDSAVYLCASSPRQGTYNEQFFGPGTRLTVL.